The source of this T cell receptor beta chain is a study of molecular identifiers for immune sequencing clone quantification. Study-level points and caveats: A shared barcode on identical TCR molecules could lead to underestimated sizes for highly expanded clones.

Preparation methods for the bulk TCR libraries were those previously described, with listed TCR primers. Each CDR3 protein gets one entry after TCRdb re-called the PCR reads with MiXCR. The sample lists roughly 300,000 distinct CDR3 sequences; roughly 24% were seen once. V lost 0 bases and J lost 1, with 9 bases in between. The V gene's germline CDR1 is MNHEY and CDR2 SMNVEV (reference sequence). CDR3 size: 15 residues. Naive CD8 T cells, phenotype CD8+CD4-CCR7+CD45RA+, were sorted. The sample holds many counts of this clonotype. Its specificity is unknown. This receptor was obtained from a human donor in good health. Some libraries in this study had Jurkat cell RNA spiked in. The sequencing input was naive CD8+ T cells from blood, with Jurkat cell RNA spiked in. Documented subset: FACS-sorted CD8+CD4-CCR7+CD45RA+ naive T cells. The rearrangement joins TRBV27 to TRBJ2-5; D remains ambiguous. The CDR3 coding sequence is TGTGCCAGCAGTTTATCTTCTATCGTCCAAGAGACCCAGTACTTC. Translated: CASSLSSIVQETQYF.